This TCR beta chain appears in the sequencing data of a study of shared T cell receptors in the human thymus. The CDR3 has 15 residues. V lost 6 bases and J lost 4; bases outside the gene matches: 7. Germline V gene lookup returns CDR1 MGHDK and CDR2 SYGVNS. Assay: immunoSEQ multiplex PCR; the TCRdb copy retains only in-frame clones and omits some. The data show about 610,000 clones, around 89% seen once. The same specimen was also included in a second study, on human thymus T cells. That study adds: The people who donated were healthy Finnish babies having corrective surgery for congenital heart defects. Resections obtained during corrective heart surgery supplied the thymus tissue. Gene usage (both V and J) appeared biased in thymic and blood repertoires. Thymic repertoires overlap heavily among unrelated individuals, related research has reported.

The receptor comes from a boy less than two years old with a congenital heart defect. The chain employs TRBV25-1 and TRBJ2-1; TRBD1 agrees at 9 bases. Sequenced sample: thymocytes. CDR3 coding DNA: TGTGCCAGCAGGGCGACAGGGGGGAATTACAATGAGCAGTTCTTC. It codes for CASRATGGNYNEQFF.